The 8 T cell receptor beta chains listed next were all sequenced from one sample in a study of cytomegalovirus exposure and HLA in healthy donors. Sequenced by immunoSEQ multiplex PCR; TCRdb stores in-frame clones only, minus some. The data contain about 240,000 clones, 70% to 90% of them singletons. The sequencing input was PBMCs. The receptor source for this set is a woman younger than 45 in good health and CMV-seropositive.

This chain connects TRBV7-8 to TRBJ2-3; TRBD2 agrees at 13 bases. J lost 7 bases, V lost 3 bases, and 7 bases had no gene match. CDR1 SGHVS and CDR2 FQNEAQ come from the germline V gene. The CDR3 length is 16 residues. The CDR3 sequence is CASSFILAGGPNTQYF. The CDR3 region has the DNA TGTGCCAGCAGCTTCATACTAGCGGGAGGGCCGAATACGCAGTATTTT.

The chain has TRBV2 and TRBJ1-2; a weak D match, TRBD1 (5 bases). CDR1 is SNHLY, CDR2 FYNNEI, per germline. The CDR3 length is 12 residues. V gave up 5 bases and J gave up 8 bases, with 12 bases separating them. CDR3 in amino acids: CASSFRVGGYTF. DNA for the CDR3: TGTGCCAGCAGTTTCAGGGTGGGGGGCTACACCTTC.

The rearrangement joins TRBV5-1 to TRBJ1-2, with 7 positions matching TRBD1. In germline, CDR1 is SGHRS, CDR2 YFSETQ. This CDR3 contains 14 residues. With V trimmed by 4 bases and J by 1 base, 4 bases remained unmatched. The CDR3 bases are TGCGCCAGCAGCCTGGGGACAGTTAACTATGGCTACACCTTC. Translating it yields CASSLGTVNYGYTF.

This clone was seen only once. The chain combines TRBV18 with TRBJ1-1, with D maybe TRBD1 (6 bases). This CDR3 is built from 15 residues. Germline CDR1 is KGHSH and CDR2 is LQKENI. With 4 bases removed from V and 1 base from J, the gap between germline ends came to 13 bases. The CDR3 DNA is TGTGCCAGCTCACTGGCGACAGGAGGGAACACTGAAGCTTTCTTT. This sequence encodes CASSLATGGNTEAFF.

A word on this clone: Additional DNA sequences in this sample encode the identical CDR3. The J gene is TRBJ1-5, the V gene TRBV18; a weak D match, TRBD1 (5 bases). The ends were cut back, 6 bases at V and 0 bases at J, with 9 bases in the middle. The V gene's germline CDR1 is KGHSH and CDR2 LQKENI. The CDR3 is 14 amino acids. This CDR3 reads CASSLTDSNQPQHF. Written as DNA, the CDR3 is TGTGCCAGCTCCCTGACAGATAGCAATCAGCCCCAGCATTTT.

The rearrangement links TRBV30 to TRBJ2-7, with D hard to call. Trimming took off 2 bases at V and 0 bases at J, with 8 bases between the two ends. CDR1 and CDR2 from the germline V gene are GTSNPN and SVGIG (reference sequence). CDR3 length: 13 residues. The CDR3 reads CAWSTGSSYEQYF. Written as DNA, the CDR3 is TGTGCCTGGAGTACTGGTAGCTCCTACGAGCAGTACTTC. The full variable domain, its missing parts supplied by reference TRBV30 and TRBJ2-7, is SQTIHQWPATLVQPVGSPLSLECTVEGTSNPNLYWYRQAAGRGLQLLFYSVGIGQISSEVPQNLSASRPQDRQFILSSKKLLLSDSGFYLCAWSTGSSYEQYFGPGTRLTVT.

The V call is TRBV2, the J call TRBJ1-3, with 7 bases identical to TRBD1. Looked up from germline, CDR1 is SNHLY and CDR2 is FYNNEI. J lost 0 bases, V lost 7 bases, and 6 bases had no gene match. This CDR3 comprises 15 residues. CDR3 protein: CASTWTGHSGNTIYF. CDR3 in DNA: TGTGCCAGCACCTGGACAGGCCACTCTGGAAACACCATATATTTT.

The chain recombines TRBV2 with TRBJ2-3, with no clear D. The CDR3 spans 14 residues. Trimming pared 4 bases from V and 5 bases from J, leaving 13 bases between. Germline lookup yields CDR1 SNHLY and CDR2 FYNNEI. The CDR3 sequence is CASSAEHGGDTQYF. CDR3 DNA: TGTGCCAGCAGTGCAGAACATGGCGGAGATACGCAGTATTTT.